The 18 T cell receptor beta chains in this list originate from one sample, sequenced in a study of T cell clonality in common variable immunodeficiency. The data were produced by immunoSEQ multiplex PCR, yet TCRdb's version contains in-frame clones alone and is incomplete. There are under 40,000 clones in the sample, none observed a single time. The sequencing sample was made of peripheral blood mononuclear cells. These receptors originate from a person aged 18-69 years in good health.

This clone was observed at least ten times. Read coverage stops 3 residues before the CDR3 terminus; the germline J gene supplies the remainder. The chain carries TRBV29-1 and TRBJ1-1; 7 nucleotides align to TRBD1. The CDR3 is 13 amino acids. Per germline, CDR1 SQVTM and CDR2 ANQGSEA. The ends lost 6 bases at V and 0 bases at J; junction bases unmatched: 4. CDR3 protein: CSVKGQVNTEAFF. Incomplete CDR3 DNA: TGCAGCGTAAAAGGACAGGTGAACACTGAA.

This clone was observed many times. The read gets to within 3 residues of the CDR3 end, and the germline J gene fills in the rest. The rearrangement uses TRBV5-6 and TRBJ2-4, with TRBD2 matching over 7 bases. This CDR3 is built from 15 residues. The V segment lost 0 bases and the J segment 7 bases; nucleotides outside the gene matches: 7. CDR1 and CDR2 from the germline V gene are SGHDT and YYEEEE. The DNA read from the CDR3 is TGTGCCAGCAGCTTGGCCTCCGGGGGGATGAACATT. Its translation: CASSLASGGMNI. The whole CDR3 sequence reads CASSLASGGMNIQYF.

This clone appeared a few times. The read ends 3 residues shy of where the CDR3 ends; the end is completed using the germline J gene. V and J are TRBV20-1 and TRBJ2-7; D may be TRBD1 (5 bases). The V gene lost 6 bases and the J gene lost 6 bases, with 12 bases spanning the gap. Germline V gene sequence: CDR1 DFQATT, CDR2 SNEGSKA (reference sequence). CDR3 length: 11 residues. CDR3 bases read: TGCAGTGCGGTACGGCAGGGCGAG. Protein: CSAVRQGE. The full-length CDR3 reads as CSAVRQGEQYF.

The table lists this clone with many counts. The sequence runs out 3 residues before the end of the CDR3; the remainder is reconstructed from the germline J gene. This chain joins TRBV10-3 and TRBJ2-1, with TRBD1 matching over 7 bases. J was trimmed by 6 bases and V by 3 bases; bases with no gene match: 5. This CDR3 has 14 residues. Germline loops: CDR1 ENHRY, CDR2 SYGVKD. The CDR3 sequence is CAISDYSGGNEQFF. Incomplete CDR3 DNA: TGTGCCATCAGTGACTATTCAGGGGGCAATGAG.

In its sample, this clone was seen many times. At one end, the junction sequence differs from germline, possibly due to a read error. The read terminates 3 residues before the CDR3 end, so the remaining end is supplied by the germline J gene. Distinct nucleotide sequences in the sample also encode this CDR3. The genes are TRBV15 and TRBJ1-1, with a possible D match to TRBD1 (6 bases). The CDR3 runs to 15 residues. Germline V gene data show CDR1 as LNHNV and CDR2 as YYDKDF (reference sequence). The sequenced CDR3 bases are TGTGCCACCAGCACCGAGGGGGGGATGAACACTGAG. It translates to CATSTEGGMNTE. The full CDR3 sequence reads CATSTEGGMNTEAFF.

The table lists this clone with many counts. From the germline J gene comes the end of the CDR3, since the read stops 3 residues before it. This sequence joins TRBV20-1 and TRBJ2-2; TRBD2 is a possible D gene (5 bases). The V end was cut by 3 bases, the J end by 4 bases, with 15 bases between. The CDR3 is 15 residues long. Germline values: CDR1 DFQATT, CDR2 SNEGSKA (reference sequence). The covered CDR3 bases are TGCAGTGCTAGGGAGGTCGGGTGGCCCACCGGGGAG. Translation gives CSAREVGWPTGE. The complete CDR3 sequence is CSAREVGWPTGELFF.

The CDR3 sequence is CASSPPTSGSPGHEQFF. Partial CDR3 DNA: TGTGCCAGCTCACCACCGACTAGCGGGAGTCCTGGCCATGAG. This chain links TRBV18 with TRBJ2-1, with 12 bases identical to TRBD2. The read halts 3 residues ahead of the CDR3 end, with the missing end drawn from the germline J gene. The germline V gene has CDR1 KGHSH and CDR2 LQKENI. The junction had 8 bases not matched to a gene; V was cut back by 0 bases and J by 8 bases. CDR3 length: 17 residues.

This clone appeared many times. The DNA ends 3 residues before the CDR3 does, and the rest of the CDR3 is filled in from the germline J gene. The chain carries TRBV6-2 or TRBV6-3 and TRBJ2-1, with D perhaps TRBD2 (6 bases). CDR3 length: 17 residues. With 2 bases removed from V and 4 bases from J, the gap between germline ends came to 18 bases. Germline V CDR1 and CDR2: MNHEY, SVGEGT. The CDR3 bases that were read are TGTGCCAGCAGTTACACCCCGACTAGTCCTTTTTACAATGAG. This encodes CASSYTPTSPFYNE. The entire CDR3 sequence reads CASSYTPTSPFYNEQFF.

A note on this clone: A read error likely explains this, since a far larger clone differs by one base. The observed sequence ends 3 residues before the CDR3 terminus, with the missing tail filled in from the germline J gene. This chain joins TRBV30 and TRBJ2-7; 7 nucleotides match TRBD1. The CDR3 has 15 amino acids. With 3 bases clipped from V and 4 bases from J, the junction kept 12 bases outside the gene matches. Germline CDR1 GTSNPN, CDR2 SVGIG (reference sequence). The CDR3 DNA, read in part, is TGTGCCTGGAGCCTAGGACAGGCGGCTCCTTACGAG. Its protein is CAWSLGQAAPYE. The full-length CDR3 reads as CAWSLGQAAPYEQYF.

Ten or more counts support this clone. The CDR3 goes on 3 residues after the read ends, and that part is filled in from the germline J gene. This chain connects TRBV12-3 or TRBV12-4 to TRBJ2-3; 9 bases line up with TRBD2. CDR3 size: 13 residues. V dropped 4 bases and J dropped 5; count of bases not matched to a gene: 1. CDR3 in amino acids: CASSSTSGDTQYF. The DNA read from the CDR3 is TGTGCCAGCAGTTCGACTAGCGGAGATACG.

The table lists this clone with many counts. Read coverage stops 3 residues before the CDR3 terminus; the germline J gene supplies the remainder. The rearrangement joins TRBV15 to TRBJ2-3, with 9 bases that match TRBD2. Per germline, CDR1 LNHNV and CDR2 YYDKDF (reference sequence). The CDR3 totals 14 residues. V was clipped by 7 bases and J by 2 bases; unmatched bases: 4. The CDR3 loop reads CATKASGVTDTQYF. The CDR3 bases that were read are TGTGCCACCAAGGCTAGCGGGGTCACAGATACG.

This clone was seen repeatedly, ten times or more. The read ends 3 residues early relative to the CDR3; the germline J gene fills the gap. This sequence joins TRBV5-1 and TRBJ1-1; tentatively, D is TRBD1 (5 bases). The CDR3 has 14 residues. Germline V gene data show CDR1 as SGHRS and CDR2 as YFSETQ. Between the trimmed V and J ends, which lost 1 base and 0 bases, there was a span of 7 bases. The DNA read from the CDR3 is TGCGCCAGCAGCTTGACAGGAGTGAACACTGAA. Translated, it gives CASSLTGVNTE. The full CDR3 protein is CASSLTGVNTEAFF.

This clone was picked up many times. The observed sequence ends 3 residues before the CDR3 terminus, with the missing tail filled in from the germline J gene. The chain combines TRBV20-1 with TRBJ2-7; 7 bases agree with TRBD2. The CDR3 covers 13 residues. Germline loops: CDR1 DFQATT, CDR2 SNEGSKA (reference sequence). Trimming removed 6 bases from V and 2 bases from J; junction bases left unmatched: 7. The CDR3 bases that were read are TGCAGTGCAACCAGCGGGGCCCCCTACGAG. This translates into CSATSGAPYE. The CDR3, in full, reads CSATSGAPYEQYF.

This clone was recorded at least ten times. Read coverage stops 3 residues before the CDR3 terminus; the germline J gene supplies the remainder. V and J are TRBV19 and TRBJ1-2; D unclear. Trimming took off 7 bases at V and 4 bases at J, with 16 bases between the two ends. The V gene's germline CDR1 is LNHDA and CDR2 SQIVND (reference sequence). This CDR3 spans 14 amino acids. The CDR3 bases that were read are TGTGCCAGTAAATATGCGGGGAGAAGCTATGGC. This codes for CASKYAGRSYG. The complete CDR3 sequence is CASKYAGRSYGYTF. Complete variable domain (other parts from reference TRBV19 and TRBJ1-2): DGGITQSPKYLFRKEGQNVTLSCEQNLNHDAMYWYRQDPGQGLRLIYYSQIVNDFQKGDIAEGYSVSREKKESFPLTVTSAQKNPTAFYLCASKYAGRSYGYTFGSGTRLTVV.

The chain's CDR3 is CASSFLAGTYEQYF. The covered CDR3 bases are TGTGCCAGCAGCTTCCTAGCGGGGACCTACGAG. The rearrangement joins TRBV7-3 to TRBJ2-7; 9 bases fit TRBD2. The read ends 3 residues before the CDR3 terminus; that terminus is restored from the germline J gene. V shed 3 bases, J shed 2 bases, and the junction held 2 bases outside the gene matches. Germline V gene sequence: CDR1 SGHTA, CDR2 FQGTGA. The CDR3 consists of 14 residues.

This clone occurred many times. Germline is not matched at one junction end, which may reflect a read error. The CDR3 end falls 3 residues outside the read, so it is completed with the germline J gene. This chain joins TRBV4-2 and TRBJ2-7; 9 bases are a match to TRBD2. The CDR3 is 15 amino acids. Germline CDR1 reads LGHNA; CDR2 reads YNFKEQ. CDR3 bases read: TGCGCCAGCAGCCGAGGGGCTAGCGGGAACTACGAG. Residues: CASSRGASGNYE. The complete CDR3 reads CASSRGASGNYEQYF.

At least ten counts were recorded for this clone. The read terminates 3 residues ahead of where the CDR3 ends, so the germline J gene completes it. This chain joins TRBV6-2 or TRBV6-3 and TRBJ1-5, with D possibly TRBD1 on 5 matching bases. The germline V gene has CDR1 MNHEY and CDR2 SVGEGT. Trimming stripped 7 bases from V and 1 base from J, with 11 bases between. This CDR3 has 14 residues. CDR3 amino acids: CASNIGASNQPQHF. The part of the CDR3 DNA that was read is TGTGCCAGCAATATAGGGGCAAGCAATCAGCCC.

At least ten counts were recorded for this clone. The read halts 3 residues ahead of the CDR3 end, with the missing end drawn from the germline J gene. The chain uses TRBV2 and TRBJ2-3; the match to TRBD2 covers 7 bases. V lost 1 base, J lost 4 bases, and 2 bases stayed unmatched. CDR3 length: 14 amino acids. The germline gives CDR1 SNHLY, CDR2 FYNNEI. CDR3 sequence: CASSEVGGADTQYF. The part of the CDR3 DNA that was read is TGTGCCAGCAGTGAAGTGGGGGGGGCAGATACG.